This entry lists 24 T cell receptor beta chains sequenced from one sample in a study of blood T cell repertoires in COVID-19. Assay: immunoSEQ multiplex PCR; the TCRdb copy retains only in-frame clones and omits some. This table has a few hundred thousand clones, 85% to 90% appearing once. Sequencing was done on a sample of PBMCs or T cells enriched from blood (not recorded which). The source is a woman aged 18-29 years in a cohort exposed to, infected with or recovered from COVID-19 (not recorded which).

The chain employs TRBV18 and TRBJ1-2, with TRBD1 matching 7 bases. The CDR3 runs to 15 residues. V gave up 4 bases and J gave up 4 bases; unmatched junction bases: 9. CDR1 is KGHSH and CDR2 is LQKENI in the germline V gene. Here the CDR3 reads CASSQGQSHRYGYTF. The CDR3, as DNA: TGTGCCAGCTCACAGGGACAGTCTCATCGCTATGGCTACACCTTC.

V is TRBV11-2 and J is TRBJ1-3; D may be TRBD1 (6 bases). Trimming took 0 bases from V and 2 from J, leaving 8 bases between them. The V gene's germline CDR1 is SGHAT and CDR2 FQNNGV. The CDR3 runs to 15 residues. The DNA for the CDR3 is TGTGCCAGCAGCTTAGACAGGGGAACTGGAAACACCATATATTTT. Translated, it gives CASSLDRGTGNTIYF.

This clone was counted a single time. The rearrangement links TRBV15 to TRBJ2-3; 8 bases match TRBD1. The trim removed 5 bases at V and 8 bases at J, leaving 15 bases unmatched. The CDR3 loop spans 16 amino acids. Germline-derived CDR1 and CDR2 are LNHNV and YYDKDF (reference sequence). In nucleotides, the CDR3 is TGTGCCACCAGCGGAATAAGGACAGGGCAGTTCGGTACGCAGTATTTT. It specifies CATSGIRTGQFGTQYF.

The V call is TRBV18, the J call TRBJ1-2, with 8 bases aligning to TRBD1. The length of the CDR3 is 17 residues. V trimming: 2 bases; J trimming: 5 bases; junction bases outside the gene matches: 13. Germline V gene sequence: CDR1 KGHSH, CDR2 LQKENI. CDR3 amino acids: CASSPMAGGAGVYGYTF. The CDR3 nucleotides are TGTGCCAGCTCACCAATGGCAGGGGGCGCGGGTGTTTATGGCTACACCTTC.

The V gene is TRBV11-2, the J gene TRBJ1-2; 10 positions agree with TRBD1. With 8 bases clipped from V and 5 bases from J, the junction kept 8 bases outside the gene matches. Germline lookup yields CDR1 SGHAT and CDR2 FQNNGV. This CDR3 has 14 amino acids. The CDR3 here is CASEDRGVNYGYTF. In DNA form, the CDR3 reads TGTGCCAGCGAGGACAGGGGGGTAAATTATGGCTACACCTTC. The variable domain in full, completed from reference TRBV11-2 and TRBJ1-2, reads EAGVAQSPRYKIIEKRQSVAFWCNPISGHATLYWYQQILGQGPKLLIQFQNNGVVDDSQLPKDRFSAERLKGVDSTLKIQPAKLEDSAVYLCASEDRGVNYGYTFGSGTRLTVV.

This chain uses TRBV9 with TRBJ2-7; no clear D gene. V was shortened by 2 bases and J by 3 bases, with 12 bases between the two germline ends. CDR3 length: 14 amino acids. Germline V CDR1 and CDR2: SGDLS, YYNGEE. CDR3 DNA sequence: TGTGCCAGCAGCGTTAGTTCTCAAAGCTACGAGCAGTACTTC. Translation gives CASSVSSQSYEQYF.

The chain has TRBV4-1 and TRBJ2-7; tentative D call: TRBD2 (6 bases). Trimming removed 4 bases from V and 4 bases from J, with 17 bases in between. Germline values: CDR1 MGHRA, CDR2 YSYEKL. The CDR3 extends over 15 amino acids. CDR3 sequence: CASSPALGRRYEQYF. The CDR3 coding sequence is TGCGCCAGCAGCCCAGCACTTGGGAGGAGGTACGAGCAGTACTTC.

DNA of the CDR3: TGTGCCAGCAGCTTCCGGACTAGCGGGGGCACAGATACGCAGTATTTT. It encodes CASSFRTSGGTDTQYF. This chain joins TRBV7-2 and TRBJ2-3; 12 nucleotides line up with TRBD2. V was pared by 3 bases and J by 1 base, with 2 bases of the junction left unmatched. The germline V gene has CDR1 SGHTA and CDR2 FQGNSA. The CDR3 has 16 residues. The full variable domain, in which reference TRBV7-2 and TRBJ2-3 provide the parts outside the CDR3, is GAGVSQSPSNKVTEKGKDVELRCDPISGHTALYWYRQSLGQGLEFLIYFQGNSAPDKSGLPSDRFSAERTGGSVSTLTIQRTQQEDSAVYLCASSFRTSGGTDTQYFGPGTRLTVL.

The rearrangement uses TRBV6-5 and TRBJ1-1, with D maybe TRBD1 (5 bases). V was shortened by 0 bases and J by 1 base, with 9 bases between the two germline ends. This CDR3 comprises 15 residues. Germline V gives CDR1 MNHEY, CDR2 SVGAGI. The CDR3 sequence: CASSYSGLPNTEAFF. DNA for the CDR3: TGTGCCAGCAGTTACTCGGGACTCCCGAACACTGAAGCTTTCTTT.

J is TRBJ1-2 and V is TRBV12-5, with D unresolved. The V end lost 0 bases, the J end lost 0 bases, and 5 bases lay between the germline ends. The CDR3 runs to 14 residues. The germline CDR1 and CDR2 sequences are LGHNT and FRNRAP. DNA for the CDR3: TGTGCTAGTGGTTTGGTAAATACTAACTATGGCTACACCTTC. Protein sequence: CASGLVNTNYGYTF. Combining the CDR3 with reference TRBV12-5 and TRBJ1-2 gives the whole variable domain DARVTQTPRHKVTEMGQEVTMRCQPILGHNTVFWYRQTMMQGLELLAYFRNRAPLDDSGMPKDRFSAEMPDATLATLKIQPSEPRDSAVYFCASGLVNTNYGYTFGSGTRLTVV.

With regard to this clone: One junction end disagrees with the germline gene, perhaps due to a read error. The chain combines TRBV24-1 with TRBJ2-1, with 7 bases matching TRBD2. Germline CDR1 and CDR2: KGHDR and SFDVKD. This CDR3 comprises 14 residues. The CDR3 bases are TGTGCCACCAGAGGATCCGGGGACTACAGTGAGCAGTTCTTC. This translates into CATRGSGDYSEQFF.

This rearrangement joins TRBV5-1 to TRBJ2-3, with a weak D call TRBD2 (6 bases). Germline lookup yields CDR1 SGHRS and CDR2 YFSETQ. The germline V and J ends were trimmed by 5 bases and 2 bases, with 12 bases remaining between them. CDR3 length: 14 residues. In DNA form, the CDR3 reads TGCGCCAGCAGACCGGGAGAGGTCACAGATACGCAGTATTTT. Protein: CASRPGEVTDTQYF.

This chain connects TRBV16 to TRBJ1-5; D not certain. The ends were cut back, 0 bases at V and 0 bases at J, with 6 bases in the middle. The CDR3 sequence is 15 residues long. Germline V gene sequence: CDR1 KGHSY, CDR2 FQNENV. CDR3 nucleotide sequence: TGTGCCAGCAGCCAATCAGCTTATAGCAATCAGCCCCAGCATTTT. It is translated as CASSQSAYSNQPQHF.

The table lists this clone with a count of one. The chain has TRBV24-1 and TRBJ2-1; 7 bases are a match to TRBD1. Germline V CDR1 and CDR2: KGHDR, SFDVKD. V lost 6 bases and J lost 8; bases outside the gene matches: 6. This CDR3 contains 13 residues. The CDR3 region is CATSSTGDDEQFF. As DNA, the CDR3 is TGTGCCACCAGTTCTACAGGGGACGATGAGCAGTTCTTC.

This clone was seen more than once but under ten times. The V call is TRBV9, the J call TRBJ1-2, with a weak D call TRBD1 (5 bases). CDR1 SGDLS and CDR2 YYNGEE come from the germline V gene. The CDR3 consists of 13 residues. V was cut by 0 bases and J by 6 bases, with 9 bases left in between. CDR3 bases: TGTGCCAGCAGCGTAGGGTTCAGGGATGGCTACACCTTC. Translating it yields CASSVGFRDGYTF.

J is TRBJ2-7 and V is TRBV4-1, with 9 bases lining up with TRBD2. Germline V CDR1 and CDR2: MGHRA, YSYEKL. V was clipped by 4 bases and J by 4 bases; unmatched bases: 5. This CDR3 has 14 amino acids. CDR3 residues: CASSPVSGGYEQYF. Here the CDR3 DNA reads TGCGCCAGCAGCCCGGTTAGCGGGGGATACGAGCAGTACTTC.

The rearrangement uses TRBV27 and TRBJ2-5, with 8 positions matching TRBD2. V lost 5 bases, J lost 4 bases, and 6 bases stayed unmatched. Per germline, CDR1 MNHEY and CDR2 SMNVEV (reference sequence). The CDR3 runs to 14 residues. The CDR3 here is CASSLRGGPETQYF. In DNA form, the CDR3 reads TGTGCCAGCAGTCTACGGGGGGGCCCAGAGACCCAGTACTTC.

The rearrangement links TRBV12-2 to TRBJ2-2; the tabulated D call, TRBD1, remains unverified against the DNA. TRBV12-2 counts as a pseudogene. The CDR3 is 20 amino acids. CDR3 sequence (DNA): TGTGCAAGTCGCTTAGGCCCACGGACAGGGGGCCGTCTCGACACCGGGGAGCTGTTTTTT. Its protein product is CASRLGPRTGGRLDTGELFF.

This clone was counted a few times. The chain has TRBV5-4 and TRBJ2-4, with 10 bases fitting TRBD2. The CDR3 is 17 amino acids. Germline V gene sequence: CDR1 SGHNT, CDR2 YYREEE (reference sequence). Trimming at V came to 5 bases and at J to 4 bases, leaving 12 bases not matched to a gene. This CDR3 is CASSSPGASGGKNIQYF. In nucleotides, the CDR3 is TGTGCCAGCAGTTCCCCCGGGGCTAGCGGGGGAAAAAACATTCAGTACTTC.

This clone was recorded once. The genes are TRBV24-1 and TRBJ1-1, with a weak D call TRBD1 (5 bases). Germline values: CDR1 KGHDR, CDR2 SFDVKD. The CDR3 is 13 amino acids. The V end was cut by 6 bases, the J end by 3 bases, with 10 bases between. The CDR3 DNA reads as TGTGCCACCAGTTTAGGGGTTGACACTGAAGCTTTCTTT. This sequence encodes CATSLGVDTEAFF.

The chain employs TRBV11-3 and TRBJ1-1; a possible D gene is TRBD1 (5 bases). Germline CDR1 SGHNT, CDR2 YENEEA. V was shortened by 2 bases and J by 8 bases, with 6 bases between the two germline ends. The CDR3 consists of 11 residues. The DNA of the CDR3 is TGTGCCAGCAGCTTATGGGGCGAAGCTTTCTTT. Translating gives CASSLWGEAFF.

The rearrangement links TRBV27 to TRBJ2-3; the match to TRBD2 covers 12 bases. CDR3 size: 16 residues. Germline CDR1 reads MNHEY; CDR2 reads SMNVEV (reference sequence). J gave up 1 base and V 4 bases, and 3 bases lay outside the gene matches. Here the CDR3 reads CASSSRTSGGTDTQYF. Here the CDR3 DNA reads TGTGCCAGCAGTTCCCGGACTAGCGGGGGCACAGATACGCAGTATTTT.

The chain has TRBV3-1 (or the pseudogene TRBV3-2) and TRBJ2-1, with 11 nucleotides matching TRBD2. Germline CDR1 LGHDT, CDR2 YNNKEL (reference sequence). The CDR3 has 15 residues. Losses at the gene ends were 0 bases for V and 15 bases for J; bases not matched to a gene: 10. The DNA of the CDR3 is TGTGCCAGCAGCCAAGAATCTAGCGGGAGGTCCCGGCCGTTCTTC. It yields the protein CASSQESSGRSRPFF.

This chain joins TRBV7-9 and TRBJ2-1; D is ambiguous. CDR1 and CDR2 (germline): SEHNR, FQNEAQ (reference sequence). The CDR3 is 13 residues long. Trimming shortened V by 4 bases and J by 7 bases, and 11 bases separated the two germline ends. The DNA for the CDR3 is TGTGCCAGCAGCTCTTCACTAAATAATGAGCAGTTCTTC. Translated, it gives CASSSSLNNEQFF.